This is a list of T cell receptor beta chains from one sample in a study of spatial heterogeneity in lung cancer. Using its own MiXCR run on the 5' RACE reads, TCRdb lists one record per CDR3 protein. The sample yields around 110,000 distinct CDR3 sequences, about 12% seen once. Here the sequenced sample was PBMCs, taken at follow-up. The receptors here all came from a male donor with early-stage non-small cell lung cancer. CDR3s include the opening cysteine and the closing phenylalanine or tryptophan. Fields, in order: J gene, clone size, V gene, D gene, CDR3 protein, CDR3 DNA. D genes are given only for firm matches. The listing skips clone size in some rows; elsewhere it reads once, few, many or a size class.

j_call: TRBJ2-1; clone_size: NA; v_call: TRBV6-5; d_call: NA; cdr3_aa: CASSSQLGEQFF; cdr3_nt: TGTGCCAGCAGTTCCCAATTAGGTGAGCAGTTCTTC
j_call: TRBJ2-1; clone_size: NA; v_call: TRBV10-2; d_call: NA; cdr3_aa: CASSDRFIYNEQFF; cdr3_nt: TGCGCCAGCAGTGATAGATTCATCTACAATGAGCAGTTCTTC
j_call: TRBJ2-7; clone_size: NA; v_call: TRBV20-1; d_call: NA; cdr3_aa: CSARDLRQDYEQYF; cdr3_nt: TGCAGTGCTAGAGATCTGAGACAAGACTACGAGCAGTACTTC
j_call: TRBJ2-1; clone_size: NA; v_call: TRBV4-1; d_call: TRBD2; cdr3_aa: CASSQSLAGSYNEQFF; cdr3_nt: TGCGCCAGCAGCCAATCCTTAGCGGGGTCCTACAATGAGCAGTTCTTC
j_call: TRBJ1-3; clone_size: many; v_call: TRBV20-1; d_call: NA; cdr3_aa: CSARDVRSNTIYF; cdr3_nt: TGCAGTGCTAGAGACGTTCGTTCTAACACCATATATTTT
j_call: TRBJ1-5; clone_size: NA; v_call: TRBV20-1; d_call: NA; cdr3_aa: CSASSATGTSSQPQHF; cdr3_nt: TGCAGTGCTAGTTCCGCAACCGGGACGAGTTCGCAGCCCCAGCATTTT
j_call: TRBJ2-3; clone_size: few; v_call: TRBV29-1; d_call: NA; cdr3_aa: CSVEAGGSSTDTQYF; cdr3_nt: TGCAGCGTTGAAGCGGGCGGATCTAGCACAGATACGCAGTATTTT
j_call: TRBJ1-2; clone_size: medium-sized; v_call: TRBV12-3/TRBV12-4; d_call: NA; cdr3_aa: CASSPDGIRGYTF; cdr3_nt: TGTGCCAGCAGTCCGGACGGAATCAGGGGCTACACCTTC
j_call: TRBJ2-7; clone_size: NA; v_call: TRBV5-1; d_call: NA; cdr3_aa: CASSLDSWAYEQYF; cdr3_nt: TGCGCCAGCAGCTTGGACAGCTGGGCCTACGAGCAGTACTTC
j_call: TRBJ2-2; clone_size: many; v_call: TRBV28; d_call: NA; cdr3_aa: CASTHRVRNTGELFF; cdr3_nt: TGTGCCAGCACCCATAGGGTCAGGAACACCGGGGAGCTGTTTTTT
j_call: TRBJ2-7; clone_size: few; v_call: TRBV11-2; d_call: TRBD1; cdr3_aa: CASSSTGSSYEQYF; cdr3_nt: TGTGCCAGCAGCTCGACAGGGAGCTCCTACGAGCAGTACTTC
j_call: TRBJ2-7; clone_size: NA; v_call: TRBV7-8; d_call: NA; cdr3_aa: CASSLGPTLIDEQYF; cdr3_nt: TGTGCCAGCAGCTTAGGCCCTACACTTATCGACGAGCAGTACTTC
j_call: TRBJ1-3; clone_size: NA; v_call: TRBV6-5; d_call: NA; cdr3_aa: CASSSPGGSGNTIYF; cdr3_nt: TGTGCCAGCAGTTCCCCGGGGGGCTCTGGAAACACCATATATTTT
j_call: TRBJ2-7; clone_size: once; v_call: TRBV5-1; d_call: NA; cdr3_aa: CASSKEGHEQYF; cdr3_nt: TGCGCCAGCAGCAAGGAGGGCCACGAGCAGTACTTC
j_call: TRBJ1-1; clone_size: few; v_call: TRBV24-1; d_call: NA; cdr3_aa: CATSDLYNTEAFF; cdr3_nt: TGTGCCACCAGTGATTTGTATAACACTGAAGCTTTCTTT
j_call: TRBJ1-2; clone_size: NA; v_call: TRBV29-1; d_call: NA; cdr3_aa: CSVEGVNGYTF; cdr3_nt: TGCAGCGTTGAGGGGGTGAATGGCTACACCTTC
j_call: TRBJ2-3; clone_size: many; v_call: TRBV5-1; d_call: NA; cdr3_aa: CASSLSGKDTQYF; cdr3_nt: TGCGCCAGCAGCTTGAGCGGCAAAGATACGCAGTATTTT
j_call: TRBJ1-1; clone_size: many; v_call: TRBV29-1; d_call: NA; cdr3_aa: CSVAKQGGTEAFF; cdr3_nt: TGCAGCGTTGCGAAGCAGGGTGGAACTGAAGCTTTCTTT
j_call: TRBJ2-6; clone_size: NA; v_call: TRBV29-1; d_call: TRBD1; cdr3_aa: CSVEDRGSTGANVLTF; cdr3_nt: TGCAGCGTTGAAGACAGGGGGAGTACTGGGGCCAACGTCCTGACTTTC
j_call: TRBJ2-7; clone_size: NA; v_call: TRBV6-2/TRBV6-3; d_call: TRBD1; cdr3_aa: CASTEGQANYEQYF; cdr3_nt: TGTGCCAGCACGGAGGGACAGGCTAACTACGAGCAGTACTTC
j_call: TRBJ1-2; clone_size: many; v_call: TRBV18; d_call: NA; cdr3_aa: CASSPSKGIGGYTF; cdr3_nt: TGTGCCAGCTCACCATCGAAGGGCATAGGTGGCTACACCTTC
j_call: TRBJ2-3; clone_size: many; v_call: TRBV6-1; d_call: NA; cdr3_aa: CASRPTGPTDTQYF; cdr3_nt: TGTGCCAGCAGACCGACAGGACCCACAGATACGCAGTATTTT
j_call: TRBJ2-7; clone_size: many; v_call: TRBV27; d_call: NA; cdr3_aa: CASRWHGQSYEQYF; cdr3_nt: TGTGCCAGCAGGTGGCATGGACAGTCTTACGAGCAGTACTTC
j_call: TRBJ1-1; clone_size: NA; v_call: TRBV7-9; d_call: NA; cdr3_aa: CASSLAGTRDGIEAFF; cdr3_nt: TGTGCCAGCAGCTTAGCGGGTACCAGGGACGGGATTGAAGCTTTCTTT
j_call: TRBJ2-3; clone_size: many; v_call: TRBV9; d_call: NA; cdr3_aa: CASSVGITDTQYF; cdr3_nt: TGTGCCAGCAGCGTAGGAATCACAGATACGCAGTATTTT
j_call: TRBJ2-1; clone_size: many; v_call: TRBV6-2/TRBV6-3; d_call: TRBD1; cdr3_aa: CASRETGGANEQFF; cdr3_nt: TGTGCCAGCAGAGAGACAGGGGGCGCGAATGAGCAGTTCTTC
j_call: TRBJ1-5; clone_size: NA; v_call: TRBV19; d_call: TRBD1; cdr3_aa: CASGQGNQPQHF; cdr3_nt: TGTGCCAGCGGACAGGGTAATCAGCCCCAGCATTTT
j_call: TRBJ1-4; clone_size: many; v_call: TRBV7-9; d_call: NA; cdr3_aa: CASSLVAGIDEKLFF; cdr3_nt: TGTGCCAGCAGCTTAGTGGCAGGGATTGATGAAAAACTGTTTTTT
j_call: TRBJ1-5; clone_size: few; v_call: TRBV4-3; d_call: NA; cdr3_aa: CASSQDRQGSNQPQHF; cdr3_nt: TGCGCCAGCAGCCAAGATCGGCAGGGCAGCAATCAGCCCCAGCATTTT
j_call: TRBJ1-2; clone_size: many; v_call: TRBV20-1; d_call: TRBD1; cdr3_aa: CSAPSRGQYGYTF; cdr3_nt: TGCAGTGCCCCGAGTAGGGGGCAATATGGCTACACCTTC
j_call: TRBJ1-6; clone_size: NA; v_call: TRBV10-3; d_call: TRBD1; cdr3_aa: CAISKETGGASPLHF; cdr3_nt: TGTGCCATCAGTAAGGAGACAGGGGGCGCGTCACCCCTCCACTTT
j_call: TRBJ2-4; clone_size: few; v_call: TRBV28; d_call: TRBD1; cdr3_aa: CASSPDRAEGYIQYF; cdr3_nt: TGTGCCAGCAGTCCGGACAGGGCGGAAGGGTACATTCAGTACTTC
j_call: TRBJ2-1; clone_size: many; v_call: TRBV29-1; d_call: NA; cdr3_aa: CSVDYSMASYNEQFF; cdr3_nt: TGCAGCGTTGATTACAGCATGGCCTCCTACAATGAGCAGTTCTTC
j_call: TRBJ1-3; clone_size: NA; v_call: TRBV5-1; d_call: TRBD1; cdr3_aa: CASSPRTGGRNTIYF; cdr3_nt: TGCGCCAGCAGCCCACGGACAGGGGGGAGAAACACCATATATTTT
j_call: TRBJ2-1; clone_size: NA; v_call: TRBV12-3/TRBV12-4; d_call: NA; cdr3_aa: CASRGLGTGHEQFF; cdr3_nt: TGTGCCAGCAGGGGGTTGGGGACGGGGCATGAGCAGTTCTTC
j_call: TRBJ2-5; clone_size: few; v_call: TRBV7-2; d_call: TRBD1; cdr3_aa: CASSLGNRGTGTQYF; cdr3_nt: TGTGCCAGCAGCTTAGGGAACAGGGGAACAGGGACCCAGTACTTC
j_call: TRBJ1-2; clone_size: many; v_call: TRBV20-1; d_call: NA; cdr3_aa: CSARVKGNYGYTF; cdr3_nt: TGCAGTGCTAGAGTAAAGGGAAACTATGGCTACACCTTC
j_call: TRBJ1-5; clone_size: NA; v_call: TRBV28; d_call: TRBD1; cdr3_aa: CASSTLQGAGQPQHF; cdr3_nt: TGTGCCAGCAGTACTCTACAGGGGGCTGGGCAGCCCCAGCATTTT
j_call: TRBJ1-6; clone_size: NA; v_call: TRBV3-1; d_call: TRBD1; cdr3_aa: CASSQARGNSPLHF; cdr3_nt: TGTGCCAGCAGCCAAGCCAGGGGGAATTCACCCCTCCACTTT
j_call: TRBJ2-3; clone_size: many; v_call: TRBV7-9; d_call: NA; cdr3_aa: CASSLDGFRTDTQYF; cdr3_nt: TGTGCCAGCAGCTTGGATGGGTTCCGCACAGATACGCAGTATTTT
j_call: TRBJ2-5; clone_size: few; v_call: TRBV5-1; d_call: TRBD2; cdr3_aa: CASAVRTRQETQYF; cdr3_nt: TGCGCCAGCGCCGTGCGGACTAGGCAAGAGACCCAGTACTTC
j_call: TRBJ1-1; clone_size: NA; v_call: TRBV7-2; d_call: TRBD1; cdr3_aa: CASSYDRVNTEAFF; cdr3_nt: TGTGCCAGCAGCTACGACAGGGTCAACACTGAAGCTTTCTTT
j_call: TRBJ2-7; clone_size: many; v_call: TRBV10-3; d_call: NA; cdr3_aa: CAIVEGNPNYEQYF; cdr3_nt: TGTGCCATCGTGGAGGGAAATCCCAATTACGAGCAGTACTTC